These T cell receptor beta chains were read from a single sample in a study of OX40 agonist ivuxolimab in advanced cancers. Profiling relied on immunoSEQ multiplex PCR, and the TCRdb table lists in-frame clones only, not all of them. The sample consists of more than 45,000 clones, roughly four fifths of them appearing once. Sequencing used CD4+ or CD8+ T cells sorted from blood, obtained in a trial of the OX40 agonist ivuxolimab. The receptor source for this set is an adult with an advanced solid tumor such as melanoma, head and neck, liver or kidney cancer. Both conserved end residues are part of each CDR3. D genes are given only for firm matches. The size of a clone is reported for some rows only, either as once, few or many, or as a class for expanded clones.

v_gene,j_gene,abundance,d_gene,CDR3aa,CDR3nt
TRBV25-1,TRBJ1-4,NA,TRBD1,CATHSGQGSEKLFF,TGTGCCACTCACTCGGGACAGGGATCTGAAAAACTGTTTTTT
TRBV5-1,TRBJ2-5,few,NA,CASSPHQETQYF,TGCGCCAGCAGCCCTCACCAAGAGACCCAGTACTTC
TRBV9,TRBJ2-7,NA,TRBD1,CASSVGGQGALYEQYF,TGTGCCAGCAGCGTAGGTGGACAGGGGGCATTGTACGAGCAGTACTTC
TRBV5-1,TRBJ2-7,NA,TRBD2,CASSFTMAGGTYEQYF,TGCGCCAGCAGCTTCACCATGGCGGGAGGTACCTACGAGCAGTACTTC
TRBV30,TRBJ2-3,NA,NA,CAWSSLGAGTQYF,TGTGCCTGGAGTTCCCTAGGCGCGGGTACGCAGTATTTT
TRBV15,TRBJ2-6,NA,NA,CATSRGEGGANVLTF,TGTGCCACCAGCAGAGGTGAAGGAGGGGCCAACGTCCTGACTTTC
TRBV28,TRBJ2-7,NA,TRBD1,CASSPGTVHEQYF,TGTGCCAGCAGTCCCGGGACAGTCCACGAGCAGTACTTC
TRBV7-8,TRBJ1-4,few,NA,CASSLGGTPNEKLFF,TGTGCCAGCAGCTTAGGCGGGACACCTAATGAAAAACTGTTTTTT
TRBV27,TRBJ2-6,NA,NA,CASSFWGSSGANVLTF,TGTGCCAGCAGTTTTTGGGGGAGCTCTGGGGCCAACGTCCTGACTTTC
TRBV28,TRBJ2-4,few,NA,CASSTSAPTKNIQYF,TGTGCCAGCAGTACGTCCGCCCCTACCAAAAACATTCAGTACTTC
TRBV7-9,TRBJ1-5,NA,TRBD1,CASSLEGAGTGNQPQHF,TGTGCCAGCAGCTTAGAGGGGGCAGGGACAGGGAATCAGCCCCAGCATTTT
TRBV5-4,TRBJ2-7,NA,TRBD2,CASSASGSLSYEQYF,TGTGCCAGCAGCGCTAGCGGGAGCCTTTCCTACGAGCAGTACTTC
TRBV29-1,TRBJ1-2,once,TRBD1,CSVGGGQGANYGYTF,TGCAGCGTTGGAGGGGGGCAGGGGGCTAACTATGGCTACACCTTC
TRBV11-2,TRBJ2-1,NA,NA,CASSLGAEARYNEQFF,TGTGCCAGCAGCTTAGGTGCAGAGGCCCGTTACAATGAGCAGTTCTTC
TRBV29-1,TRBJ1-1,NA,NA,CSVEVGNTEAFF,TGCAGCGTTGAAGTGGGGAACACTGAAGCTTTCTTT
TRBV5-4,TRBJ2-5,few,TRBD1,CASRGTGVYETQYF,TGTGCCAGCAGGGGGACAGGGGTCTACGAGACCCAGTACTTC
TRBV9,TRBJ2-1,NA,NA,CASSVGSALYNEQFF,TGTGCCAGCAGCGTAGGTAGCGCCCTATACAATGAGCAGTTCTTC
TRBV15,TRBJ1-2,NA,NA,CATSRGQDSANYGYTF,TGTGCCACCAGCAGAGGGCAGGACTCTGCTAACTATGGCTACACCTTC
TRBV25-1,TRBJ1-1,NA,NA,CASSESAGERNTEAFF,TGTGCCAGCAGTGAATCGGCAGGGGAGAGGAACACTGAAGCTTTCTTT
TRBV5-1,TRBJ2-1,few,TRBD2,CASSPGLAGYNEQFF,TGCGCCAGCAGCCCAGGACTAGCGGGGTACAATGAGCAGTTCTTC
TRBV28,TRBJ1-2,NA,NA,CASSLLDGYTF,TGTGCCAGCAGTTTGTTAGATGGCTACACCTTC
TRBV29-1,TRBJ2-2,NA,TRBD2,CSAGLAENTGELFF,TGCAGCGCCGGACTAGCGGAGAACACCGGGGAGCTGTTTTTT
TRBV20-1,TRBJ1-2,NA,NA,CGVVVLGLYTF,TGCGGAGTGGTTGTCTTAGGCCTCTACACCTTC
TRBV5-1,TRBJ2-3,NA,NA,CASSLDGRPDTDTQYF,TGCGCCAGCAGCTTGGATGGTCGCCCGGACACAGATACGCAGTATTTT
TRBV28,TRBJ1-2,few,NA,CASSSGTGLWGGYTF,TGTGCCAGCAGTTCTGGAACAGGACTATGGGGGGGCTACACCTTC
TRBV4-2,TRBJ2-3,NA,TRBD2,CASSLGGLAGGEGQYF,TGTGCCAGCAGCCTAGGGGGACTAGCGGGAGGTGAGGGGCAGTATTTT
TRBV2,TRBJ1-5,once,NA,CASSDRRDTGSQPQHF,TGTGCCAGCAGTGATCGTCGGGACACCGGCAGTCAGCCCCAGCATTTT